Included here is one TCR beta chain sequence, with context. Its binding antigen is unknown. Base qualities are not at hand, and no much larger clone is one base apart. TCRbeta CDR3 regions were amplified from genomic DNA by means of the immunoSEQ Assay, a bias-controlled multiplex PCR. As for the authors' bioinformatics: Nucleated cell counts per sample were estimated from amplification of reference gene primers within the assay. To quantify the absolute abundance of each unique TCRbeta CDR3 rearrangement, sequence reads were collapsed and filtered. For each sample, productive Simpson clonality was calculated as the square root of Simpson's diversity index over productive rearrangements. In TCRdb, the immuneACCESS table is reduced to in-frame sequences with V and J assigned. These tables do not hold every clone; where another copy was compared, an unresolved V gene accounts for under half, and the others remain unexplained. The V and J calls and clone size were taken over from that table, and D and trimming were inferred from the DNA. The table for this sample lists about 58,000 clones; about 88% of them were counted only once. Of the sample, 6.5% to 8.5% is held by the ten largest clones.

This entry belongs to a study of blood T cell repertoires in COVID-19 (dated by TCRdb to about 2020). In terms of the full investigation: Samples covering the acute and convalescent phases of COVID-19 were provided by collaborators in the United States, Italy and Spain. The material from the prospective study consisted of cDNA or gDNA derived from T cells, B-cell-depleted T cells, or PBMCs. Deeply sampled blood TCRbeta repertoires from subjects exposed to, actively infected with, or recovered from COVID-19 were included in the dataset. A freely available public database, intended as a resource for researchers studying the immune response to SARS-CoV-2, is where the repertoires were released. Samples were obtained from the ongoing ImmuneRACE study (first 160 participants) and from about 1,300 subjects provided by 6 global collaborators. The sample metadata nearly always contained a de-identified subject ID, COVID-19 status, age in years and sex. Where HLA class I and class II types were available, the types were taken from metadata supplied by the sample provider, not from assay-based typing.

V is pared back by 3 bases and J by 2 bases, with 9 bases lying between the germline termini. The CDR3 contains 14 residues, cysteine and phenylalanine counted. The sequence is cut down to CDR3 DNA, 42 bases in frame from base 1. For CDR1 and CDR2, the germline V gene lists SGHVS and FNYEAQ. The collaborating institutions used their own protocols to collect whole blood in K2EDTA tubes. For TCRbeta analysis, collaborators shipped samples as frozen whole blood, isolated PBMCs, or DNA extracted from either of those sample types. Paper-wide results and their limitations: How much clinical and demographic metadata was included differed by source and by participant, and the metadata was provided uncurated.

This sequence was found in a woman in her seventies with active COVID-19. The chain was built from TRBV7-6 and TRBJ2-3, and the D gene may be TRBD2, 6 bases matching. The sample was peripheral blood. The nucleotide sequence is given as TGTGCCAGCAGCTTTAGCGGAAACACAGATACGCAGTATTTT. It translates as CASSFSGNTDTQYF. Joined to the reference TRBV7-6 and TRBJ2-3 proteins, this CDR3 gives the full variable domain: GAGVSQSPRYKVTKRGQDVALRCDPISGHVSLYWYRQALGQGPEFLTYFNYEAQQDKSGLPNDRFSAERPEGSISTLTIQRTEQRDSAMYRCASSFSGNTDTQYFGPGTRLTVL.